These 21 T cell receptor beta chains originate from one sample sequenced in a study of blood T cells in healthy people across ages. With a J-beta primer mix and a sample-barcoded 5' primer, a second PCR ran roughly 6 to 11 cycles. TCRdb fed the 5' RACE reads into MiXCR, producing one record per CDR3 protein. The sample has around 1.5 million distinct CDR3 sequences; 35% to 45% are singletons. The material sequenced was blood. The receptors come from a woman between 18 and 29 years old in good health.

V is TRBV2 and J is TRBJ2-7; no clear D. The ends were cut back, 6 bases at V and 7 bases at J, with 16 bases in the middle. This CDR3 has 13 residues. The germline V gene has CDR1 SNHLY and CDR2 FYNNEI. The CDR3 reads CASRLMFTGEQYF. Here the CDR3 DNA reads TGTGCCAGCAGACTGATGTTTACTGGTGAGCAGTACTTC.

The genes are TRBV6-5 and TRBJ2-1, with D possibly TRBD2 on 6 matching bases. Per the germline V gene, CDR1 is MNHEY and CDR2 is SVGAGI. The germline V and J ends were trimmed by 4 bases and 10 bases, with 17 bases remaining between them. The CDR3 spans 14 residues. The CDR3 here is CASSSPGLAPEQFF. CDR3 coding DNA: TGTGCCAGCAGTTCCCCGGGACTGGCCCCCGAGCAGTTCTTC.

This clonotype occurred once. This rearrangement joins TRBV6-5 to TRBJ1-1; D gene ambiguous. The V end was cut by 6 bases, the J end by 0 bases, with 8 bases between. Germline CDR1 and CDR2: MNHEY and SVGAGI. The CDR3 is 13 residues long. The CDR3 sequence is CASRISLNTEAFF. The CDR3 region has the DNA TGTGCCAGCAGAATAAGTTTGAACACTGAAGCTTTCTTT.

The rearrangement links TRBV6-1 to TRBJ1-2; maybe TRBD1 (6 bases). Looked up from germline, CDR1 is MNHNS and CDR2 is SASEGT. V was pared by 6 bases and J by 7 bases, with 15 bases between. The CDR3 runs 13 residues. CDR3 amino acids: CASSLTGISGYTF. DNA of the CDR3: TGTGCCAGCAGCCTGACAGGAATCTCTGGCTACACCTTC.

The chain links TRBV7-9 to TRBJ2-4; 13 positions match TRBD2. The J call may be faulty, since TRBJ2-7 better matches the DNA end. The germline V gene has CDR1 SEHNR and CDR2 FQNEAQ (reference sequence). The CDR3 has 16 residues. CDR3 loop: CASSPGRTSGSYEQYF. The DNA of the CDR3 is TGTGCCAGCAGCCCCGGTAGGACTAGCGGGAGCTACGAGCAGTACTTC.

The V and J genes are TRBV5-6 and TRBJ2-4, with D perhaps TRBD2 (6 bases). Near its end, the DNA agrees better with TRBJ2-7, so the J call may be wrong. Germline V lookup: CDR1 SGHDT, CDR2 YYEEEE. The CDR3 consists of 15 residues. The CDR3 bases are TGTGCCAGCAGCGCCGACTGGGCGGGGACGTACGAGCAGTACTTC. Encoded protein: CASSADWAGTYEQYF.

This clonotype appeared a single time. This chain joins TRBV5-1 and TRBJ2-3; D might be TRBD1 (6 bases). The CDR3 runs 15 residues. Trimming stripped 9 bases from V and 6 bases from J, with 23 bases between. Germline CDR1 and CDR2: SGHRS and YFSETQ. The CDR3 DNA reads as TGCGCCACCAGTCGCATGACAGGAGACACGGATACGCAGTATTTT. Amino acid sequence: CATSRMTGDTDTQYF.

The chain uses TRBV7-3 and TRBJ2-1, with D perhaps TRBD2 (6 bases). V lost 1 base and J lost 5, with 15 bases in between. The CDR3 consists of 16 residues. Per the germline V gene, CDR1 is SGHTA and CDR2 is FQGTGA. CDR3 in amino acids: CASSLRGEGRNNEQFF. In nucleotides, the CDR3 is TGTGCCAGCAGCTTAAGGGGGGAAGGTCGGAACAATGAGCAGTTCTTC.

This clonotype was recorded only once. This rearrangement joins TRBV2 to TRBJ2-4, with 7 bases aligning to TRBD2. Judging by the DNA end, TRBJ2-5 fits better; the J call may be wrong. Germline V gene lookup returns CDR1 SNHLY and CDR2 FYNNEI. CDR3 length: 15 amino acids. Written as DNA, the CDR3 is TGTGCCAGCAGTGATGCCACCAGCGGGGAAGAGACCCAGTACTTC. Amino acids: CASSDATSGEETQYF.

The genes are TRBV6-1 and TRBJ2-7; 12 bases align to TRBD2. The length of the CDR3 is 18 residues. Germline values: CDR1 MNHNS, CDR2 SASEGT. The V gene end was trimmed by 4 bases and the J gene end by 3 bases; junction bases not matched to a gene: 13. CDR3 in amino acids: CASSGVARTSGTGYEQYF. CDR3 sequence (DNA): TGTGCCAGCAGTGGGGTCGCAAGGACTAGCGGGACGGGCTACGAGCAGTACTTC.

V usage is TRBV6-1 and J usage is TRBJ2-3; D is unclear. There are 14 residues in the CDR3. Germline lookup yields CDR1 MNHNS and CDR2 SASEGT. Trimming removed 3 bases from V and 3 bases from J, with 10 bases in between. DNA for the CDR3: TGTGCCAGCAGTGATCCCGGACGTACAGATACGCAGTATTTT. It is translated as CASSDPGRTDTQYF.

CDR3 region: CASSLSPAGTYQETQYF. The CDR3 DNA reads as TGTGCCAGCAGTTTAAGTCCGGCAGGGACGTACCAAGAGACCCAGTACTTC. The chain joins TRBV28 to TRBJ2-5; D may correspond to TRBD1 or TRBD2 (5 bases each). Germline V gene sequence: CDR1 MDHEN, CDR2 SYDVKM. V lost 2 bases and J lost 0, with 16 bases in between. The CDR3 is made up of 17 amino acids.

The chain recombines TRBV10-3 with TRBJ2-2, with 9 bases fitting TRBD2. There are 16 residues in the CDR3. The V gene end was trimmed by 6 bases and the J gene end by 7 bases; junction bases not matched to a gene: 12. CDR1 is ENHRY and CDR2 is SYGVKD in the germline V gene. CDR3 DNA sequence: TGTGCCATCAGCCGGGAGGCTAGCGGGACGGTCGGGGAGCTGTTTTTT. Its translation is CAISREASGTVGELFF.

This chain links TRBV7-6 with TRBJ2-3; D ambiguous. The CDR3 contains 15 residues. Germline values: CDR1 SGHVS, CDR2 FNYEAQ. V lost 2 bases and J lost 4, with 13 bases in between. The CDR3 region is CASSLLVAVPDTQYF. DNA of the CDR3: TGTGCCAGCAGCTTACTAGTGGCAGTACCAGATACGCAGTATTTT. Combining the CDR3 with reference TRBV7-6 and TRBJ2-3 gives the whole variable domain GAGVSQSPRYKVTKRGQDVALRCDPISGHVSLYWYRQALGQGPEFLTYFNYEAQQDKSGLPNDRFSAERPEGSISTLTIQRTEQRDSAMYRCASSLLVAVPDTQYFGPGTRLTVL.

Of note for this clonotype: A much larger clone sits a single nucleotide away, making a read error possible. The rearrangement links TRBV29-1 to TRBJ1-2; 7 nucleotides align to TRBD1. The germline gives CDR1 SQVTM, CDR2 ANQGSEA. The CDR3 consists of 14 residues. V trimming: 6 bases; J trimming: 3 bases; junction bases outside the gene matches: 10. CDR3 loop: CSVPEQGTDYGYTF. The CDR3 DNA sequence: TGCAGCGTACCGGAACAGGGGACGGACTATGGCTACACCTTC.

This rearrangement joins TRBV29-1 to TRBJ1-1; no firm D call. CDR1 is SQVTM, CDR2 ANQGSEA, per germline. The V gene lost 6 bases and the J gene lost 1 base, with 12 bases spanning the gap. This CDR3 is built from 13 residues. The CDR3 is CSVEWAGNTEAFF. For the CDR3, the DNA is TGCAGCGTAGAGTGGGCGGGGAACACTGAAGCTTTCTTT.

The V and J genes are TRBV3-1 and TRBJ1-6; maybe TRBD1 (5 bases). The CDR3 is made up of 15 amino acids. CDR1 is LGHDT and CDR2 is YNNKEL in the germline V gene (reference sequence). Trimming removed 3 bases at V and 6 bases at J, with 12 bases between. CDR3 sequence reads: CASSQPGRINSPLHF. CDR3 nucleotide sequence: TGTGCCAGCAGCCAGCCGGGACGGATTAATTCACCCCTCCACTTT.

This sequence joins TRBV5-1 and TRBJ2-3; D uncertain. Between the trimmed V and J ends, which lost 4 bases and 1 base, there was a span of 10 bases. Germline V gene data show CDR1 as SGHRS and CDR2 as YFSETQ. The CDR3 consists of 14 residues. CDR3 protein: CASSPESGTDTQYF. Written as DNA, the CDR3 is TGCGCCAGCAGCCCGGAGTCCGGCACAGATACGCAGTATTTT.

The V and J genes are TRBV4-1 and TRBJ2-2, with 14 bases matching TRBD2. The ends lost 6 bases at V and 1 base at J; junction bases unmatched: 4. Germline V lookup: CDR1 MGHRA, CDR2 YSYEKL. The CDR3 runs 17 residues. CDR3 DNA: TGCGCCAGCAGGCCGACTAGCGGGAGGGGGAACACCGGGGAGCTGTTTTTT. Translated: CASRPTSGRGNTGELFF.

This clonotype came up a few times. Germline is not matched at one junction end, which may reflect a read error. CDR3 protein: CVSSASRPTDTQYF. The CDR3 DNA reads as TGTGTCAGCAGCGCCTCCCGCCCCACAGATACGCAGTATTTT. The rearrangement uses TRBV9 and TRBJ2-3; D uncertain. Germline CDR1 SGDLS, CDR2 YYNGEE. This CDR3 contains 14 residues.

This clonotype was seen a handful of times. V and J are TRBV30 and TRBJ2-5; 9 positions agree with TRBD1. The length of the CDR3 is 16 residues. CDR1 and CDR2 from the germline V gene are GTSNPN and SVGIG (reference sequence). The trim removed 2 bases at V and 1 base at J, leaving 8 bases unmatched. CDR3 DNA sequence: TGTGCCTGGAGTACACTATCGGACAGGGGCCAAGAGACCCAGTACTTC. Its protein product is CAWSTLSDRGQETQYF.